The 17 T cell receptor beta chains below come from one sample, sequenced in a study of T cell responses to AZD1222 COVID-19 vaccine. The data were produced by immunoSEQ multiplex PCR, yet TCRdb's version contains in-frame clones alone and is incomplete. The sample contains 120,000 or so clones, 90% of which appear only once. This material consisted of peripheral blood, taken on day 0 of MenACWY control vaccination. Receptors were obtained from an adult in good health.

This clone appeared once. The chain employs TRBV29-1 and TRBJ1-2; D might be TRBD1 (5 bases). V lost 3 bases to trimming and J lost 3 bases, with 11 bases between them. The germline gives CDR1 SQVTM, CDR2 ANQGSEA. The CDR3 extends over 13 amino acids. CDR3 amino acids: CSVDQGNDYGYTF. CDR3 nucleotide sequence: TGCAGCGTTGATCAGGGAAACGACTATGGCTACACCTTC.

The CDR3 spells CASSESGDSNQPQHF. The CDR3 DNA is TGTGCCAGCAGTGAATCTGGGGATAGCAATCAGCCCCAGCATTTT. V and J are TRBV2 and TRBJ1-5, with D unclear. V lost 2 bases to trimming and J lost 0 bases, with 8 bases between them. CDR1 and CDR2 (germline): SNHLY, FYNNEI. CDR3 length: 15 amino acids. Full variable domain (remainder filled in from reference TRBV2 and TRBJ1-5): EPEVTQTPSHQVTQMGQEVILRCVPISNHLYFYWYRQILGQKVEFLVSFYNNEISEKSEIFDDQFSVERPDGSNFTLKIRSTKLEDSAMYFCASSESGDSNQPQHFGDGTRLSIL.

This chain uses TRBV28 with TRBJ1-1; D might be TRBD1 (5 bases). Germline V gene data show CDR1 as MDHEN and CDR2 as SYDVKM. This CDR3 is 14 amino acids long. V was clipped by 6 bases and J by 9 bases, with 20 bases between them. DNA for the CDR3: TGTGCCAGCAGCCCCCCCGGGACGCCGAGGAAAGCTTTCTTT. It translates to CASSPPGTPRKAFF.

The J gene is TRBJ1-5, the V gene TRBV10-2; 8 bases line up with TRBD1. CDR1 and CDR2 from the germline V gene are WSHSY and SAAADI. CDR3 size: 15 residues. The V segment lost 0 bases and the J segment 4 bases; nucleotides outside the gene matches: 2. The CDR3 sequence is CASSESRTGNQPQHF. CDR3 bases: TGCGCCAGCAGTGAGTCCCGGACAGGGAATCAGCCCCAGCATTTT.

V and J are TRBV14 and TRBJ1-2; 10 nucleotides match TRBD1. Germline V gene lookup returns CDR1 SGHDN and CDR2 FVKESK. This CDR3 has 15 amino acids. The V and J ends lost 4 bases and 8 bases, in that order; junction bases with no gene match: 10. The CDR3 is CASSPRDRGREGYTF. In DNA, the CDR3 is TGTGCCAGCAGCCCCCGGGACAGGGGAAGGGAAGGCTACACCTTC.

The J gene is TRBJ2-2, the V gene TRBV28; D is uncertain. Deletions cut 2 bases from V and 2 bases from J, with 18 bases between. In germline, CDR1 is MDHEN, CDR2 SYDVKM. This CDR3 is built from 18 residues. CDR3 residues: CASSLSYGGTVNTGELFF. The CDR3 nucleotides are TGTGCCAGCAGTTTAAGTTACGGCGGAACAGTAAACACCGGGGAGCTGTTTTTT.

V is TRBV19 and J is TRBJ2-3, with TRBD2 as a possible D gene (6 bases). V lost 6 bases to trimming and J lost 1 base, with 8 bases between them. This CDR3 has 13 residues. The germline V gene has CDR1 LNHDA and CDR2 SQIVND (reference sequence). CDR3 coding DNA: TGTGCCAGTAGCGGGGGTGGCACAGATACGCAGTATTTT. It yields the protein CASSGGGTDTQYF.

V usage is TRBV28 and J usage is TRBJ1-1; possibly TRBD1 for D (5 bases). CDR3 length: 15 amino acids. V was shortened by 3 bases and J by 1 base, with 12 bases between the two germline ends. Per the germline V gene, CDR1 is MDHEN and CDR2 is SYDVKM. The CDR3 nucleotides are TGTGCCAGCAGTTTGTGGGGCAACGAGAACACTGAAGCTTTCTTT. This sequence encodes CASSLWGNENTEAFF.

This rearrangement joins TRBV7-9 to TRBJ2-7; either TRBD1 or TRBD2 may fit D (6 bases each). This CDR3 contains 15 residues. Germline-derived CDR1 and CDR2 are SEHNR and FQNEAQ (reference sequence). Trimming cost V 0 bases and J 4 bases, with 13 bases left between them. CDR3 region: CASSLALGGSYEQYF. The CDR3 nucleotides read TGTGCCAGCAGCTTAGCGCTGGGGGGCAGTTACGAGCAGTACTTC.

The V gene is TRBV28, the J gene TRBJ2-7; 7 nucleotides line up with TRBD2. After removal of 2 bases from V and 2 bases from J, the junction contained 3 bases not matched to a gene. Looked up from germline, CDR1 is MDHEN and CDR2 is SYDVKM. The CDR3 length is 14 residues. CDR3 protein: CASSLTAGTYEQYF. CDR3 nucleotides: TGTGCCAGCAGTTTAACAGCGGGGACCTACGAGCAGTACTTC.

This clone has a handful of counts. The V call is TRBV19, the J call TRBJ1-4; unclear D gene. Per germline, CDR1 LNHDA and CDR2 SQIVND (reference sequence). V was pared by 6 bases and J by 7 bases, with 18 bases between. This CDR3 is 15 amino acids long. CDR3 in DNA: TGTGCCAGTAGCCGCCCCGCGGGAAAAGGTGAAAAACTGTTTTTT. Its protein product is CASSRPAGKGEKLFF.

This chain connects TRBV4-2 to TRBJ1-2; D is perhaps TRBD1 (5 bases). CDR3 length: 14 amino acids. The V end lost 4 bases, the J end lost 4 bases, and 13 bases lay between the germline ends. The V gene's germline CDR1 is LGHNA and CDR2 YNFKEQ. CDR3: CASSRDIGAYGYTF. In DNA, the CDR3 is TGTGCCAGCAGCCGAGACATAGGGGCCTATGGCTACACCTTC.

The rearrangement uses TRBV5-8 and TRBJ2-7, with a tentative D call TRBD2 (6 bases). Trimming removed 6 bases at V and 2 bases at J, with 12 bases between. CDR1 is SGHTS, CDR2 YDEGEE, per germline. The length of the CDR3 is 13 residues. CDR3 sequence reads: CASTPGLTYEQYF. The CDR3 nucleotides read TGTGCCAGCACCCCCGGACTAACCTACGAGCAGTACTTC.

The chain recombines TRBV14 with TRBJ2-7, with 7 bases lining up with TRBD2. V lost 2 bases and J lost 1; bases outside the gene matches: 8. The germline CDR1 and CDR2 sequences are SGHDN and FVKESK. The CDR3 spans 16 residues. CDR3 nucleotides: TGTGCCAGCAGCCAATTCGGGGCTAGCGGTTCCTACGAGCAGTACTTC. Amino acid sequence: CASSQFGASGSYEQYF.

The chain is built from TRBV4-1 and TRBJ2-3; 11 bases agree with TRBD2. The J segment lost 5 bases and the V segment lost 4 bases, leaving 5 bases of the junction unmatched. The CDR3 contains 15 residues. Looked up from germline, CDR1 is MGHRA and CDR2 is YSYEKL. The CDR3: CASSPTSGSLDTQYF. DNA for the CDR3: TGCGCCAGCAGCCCCACTAGCGGGAGTTTAGATACGCAGTATTTT.

The CDR3 bases are TGTGCCAGCAGCTTAACCGAGGGCTCTAGCACAGATACGCAGTATTTT. Translation: CASSLTEGSSTDTQYF. V is TRBV7-8 and J is TRBJ2-3; weak D call: TRBD2 (5 bases). The CDR3 totals 16 residues. Trimming cost V 2 bases and J 0 bases, with 12 bases left between them. Looked up from germline, CDR1 is SGHVS and CDR2 is FQNEAQ.

The chain carries TRBV28 and TRBJ2-2; 9 bases fit TRBD1. Germline lookup yields CDR1 MDHEN and CDR2 SYDVKM. This CDR3 region has 15 residues. J was trimmed by 6 bases and V by 10 bases; bases with no gene match: 12. CDR3 amino acids: CATQGTGSGSGELFF. The CDR3 DNA reads TGTGCCACCCAAGGGACAGGGAGTGGCTCCGGGGAGCTGTTTTTT.